The source of this T cell receptor beta chain is a study of human T cells and chemical hapten exposure. Germline lookup yields CDR1 KGHSH and CDR2 LQKENI. V lost 3 bases to trimming and J lost 9 bases; unmatched junction nucleotides: 6. The CDR3 covers 15 residues. Specified time point: patch test 2, 6 weeks after DPC sensitization. Described treatment: therapeutic diphenylcyclopropenone sensitization with weekly scalp DPC. Study observations and caveats: Controls formed significantly fewer large CDR3 similarity clusters than expanded TCRs did.

This clonotype has more than one count but fewer than ten. Antigen: not known. Each CDR3 protein gets one entry after TCRdb re-called the RACE reads with MiXCR. There are 110,000 to 150,000 distinct CDR3 sequences in the sample; roughly 10% occur only once, and about 1.4% lies in the top ten. Sequenced here: whole blood, sampled in connection with sensitization to the hapten diphenylcyclopropenone (DPC). The chain couples TRBV18 to TRBJ2-1; 12 positions agree with TRBD2. The TCR was taken from a woman aged 50 to 65 with alopecia areata. Some clones in this sample may be carry-over from other donors' samples. The chain's CDR3 is CASSPGLAGRSEQFF. CDR3 in DNA: TGTGCCAGCTCACCTGGACTAGCGGGACGGAGTGAGCAGTTCTTC.